The 10 T cell receptor beta chains presented below share a single source sample, sequenced in a study of blood T cell repertoires in COVID-19 (dated by TCRdb to the early 2020s). Libraries were built with the immunoSEQ multiplex PCR assay. Drawn from immuneACCESS, this table holds only the in-frame rearrangements with V and J called that TCRdb kept. Clones are partly lost; checked studies trace under half to an unresolved V gene and leave the rest unexplained. The sample table contains 130,000 to 150,000 clones; only one count was recorded for approximately 90% of them. The top ten hold 0.9% to 0.95% of the sample. Sequenced input: peripheral blood. The receptors stem from a woman between 50 and 59 years old with acute or convalescent COVID-19.

The V and J genes are TRBV19 and TRBJ2-7; 11 bases fit TRBD2. The CDR3 has 15 residues. V shed 5 bases, J shed 3 bases, and the junction held 6 bases outside the gene matches. Germline V gives CDR1 LNHDA, CDR2 SQIVND (reference sequence). CDR3 amino acids: CASSAAGLADYEQYF. The CDR3 bases are TGTGCCAGTAGTGCCGCGGGACTAGCGGACTACGAGCAGTACTTC.

V and J are TRBV27 and TRBJ2-5; TRBD2 agrees at 7 bases. Germline V CDR1 and CDR2: MNHEY, SMNVEV (reference sequence). The V segment lost 4 bases and the J segment 3 bases; nucleotides outside the gene matches: 5. There are 14 residues in the CDR3. CDR3 protein: CASSWGGEEETQYF. CDR3 DNA: TGTGCCAGCAGTTGGGGGGGAGAAGAAGAGACCCAGTACTTC.

V gene TRBV6-1 combines with J gene TRBJ1-3, with a possible D match to TRBD1 (6 bases). Germline loops: CDR1 MNHNS, CDR2 SASEGT. V lost 4 bases, J lost 2 bases, and 9 bases lay in between. The CDR3 totals 14 residues. This CDR3 is CASSGQGTGNTIYF. For the CDR3, the DNA is TGTGCCAGCAGTGGGCAGGGGACTGGAAACACCATATATTTT.

V is TRBV9 and J is TRBJ2-3; D gene unclear. The CDR3 runs to 15 residues. Germline V CDR1 and CDR2: SGDLS, YYNGEE. Trimming took off 0 bases at V and 1 base at J, with 9 bases between the two ends. The DNA of the CDR3 is TGTGCCAGCAGCGTAGGAGCTCTCGGCACAGATACGCAGTATTTT. Protein product: CASSVGALGTDTQYF. The full variable domain, rest sourced from reference TRBV9 and TRBJ2-3, is DSGVTQTPKHLITATGQRVTLRCSPRSGDLSVYWYQQSLDQGLQFLIQYYNGEERAKGNILERFSAQQFPDLHSELNLSSLELGDSALYFCASSVGALGTDTQYFGPGTRLTVL.

CDR3 sequence reads: CASDLSGSNQPQHF. The CDR3, as DNA: TGTGCCAGCGATCTCTCGGGGAGCAATCAGCCCCAGCATTTT. This rearrangement joins TRBV18 to TRBJ1-5, with D uncertain. V was clipped by 8 bases and J by 1 base, with 12 bases between them. The CDR3 length is 14 residues. The germline V gene has CDR1 KGHSH and CDR2 LQKENI.

The CDR3 DNA sequence: TGCAGTGCTAGTGGTCAGGGCGGAAGGAACACTGAAGCTTTCTTT. Encoded protein: CSASGQGGRNTEAFF. The J gene is TRBJ1-1, the V gene TRBV20-1; D might be TRBD1 (5 bases). Germline loops: CDR1 DFQATT, CDR2 SNEGSKA (reference sequence). V dropped 3 bases and J dropped 1 base, with 15 bases sitting between them. The CDR3 has 15 amino acids.

The chain combines TRBV6-5 with TRBJ2-1; the match to TRBD1 covers 7 bases. Germline values: CDR1 MNHEY, CDR2 SVGAGI. V shed 7 bases, J shed 3 bases, and the junction held 6 bases outside the gene matches. CDR3 size: 14 residues. The CDR3 DNA reads TGTGCCAGCACCGAGGGGGCGGGCTACAATGAGCAGTTCTTC. It specifies CASTEGAGYNEQFF.

The J gene is TRBJ2-1, the V gene TRBV7-9; 15 nucleotides agree with TRBD2. The J segment lost 4 bases and the V segment lost 4 bases, leaving 5 bases of the junction unmatched. Germline CDR1 and CDR2: SEHNR and FQNEAQ (reference sequence). The CDR3 consists of 17 residues. The CDR3 bases are TGTGCCAGCAGCTCGGGGACTAGCGGGAGGAATTACAATGAGCAGTTCTTC. It codes for CASSSGTSGRNYNEQFF.

The V and J genes are TRBV13 and TRBJ1-2; 7 bases fit TRBD1. With V trimmed by 1 base and J by 1 base, 9 bases remained unmatched. The CDR3 sequence is 17 residues long. Germline CDR1 and CDR2: PRHDT and FYEKMQ (reference sequence). CDR3 region: CASSLALYPGGNYGYTF. The CDR3 coding sequence is TGTGCCAGCAGCTTAGCTCTCTATCCAGGGGGTAACTATGGCTACACCTTC.

This rearrangement joins TRBV5-6 to TRBJ2-7; no clear D. CDR3 length: 14 residues. V lost 0 bases to trimming and J lost 2 bases, with 9 bases between them. Per germline, CDR1 SGHDT and CDR2 YYEEEE. The CDR3 sequence is CASSLGPGTYEQYF. The CDR3 DNA follows: TGTGCCAGCAGCTTGGGTCCAGGAACCTACGAGCAGTACTTC. Based on the CDR3 plus reference TRBV5-6 and TRBJ2-7, the full variable domain is DAGVTQSPTHLIKTRGQQVTLRCSPKSGHDTVSWYQQALGQGPQFIFQYYEEEERQRGNFPDRFSGHQFPNYSSELNVNALLLGDSALYLCASSLGPGTYEQYFGPGTRLTVT.